These 19 T cell receptor beta chains were sequenced from one sample in a study of blood T cells in healthy people across ages. A sample-barcoded 5' primer and a J-beta primer mix were used in a second PCR of about 7 to 12 cycles. TCRdb reanalysed the 5' RACE reads using MiXCR and keeps one entry per CDR3 protein. The profile shows more than 500,000 distinct CDR3 sequences, around 27% of them singletons. These data are also associated with another study on T cells of mothers and their children.

The sample comprised blood. All receptors derive from a boy aged 2-15 years in good health.

The chain couples TRBV27 to TRBJ2-7; D may be TRBD2 (5 bases). Germline loops: CDR1 MNHEY, CDR2 SMNVEV (reference sequence). Trimming removed 1 base from V and 4 bases from J, with 11 bases in between. The CDR3 spans 14 residues. CDR3 DNA: TGTGCCAGCAGTTTATGGATCGGGGTTTACGAGCAGTACTTC. This encodes CASSLWIGVYEQYF.

There are a few counts of this clonotype. The rearrangement links TRBV6-5 to TRBJ2-4; D not resolved. Trimming left V 6 bases short and J 8 bases short, with 14 bases between. The germline CDR1 and CDR2 sequences are MNHEY and SVGAGI. CDR3 length equals 13 residues. The CDR3 spells CASSPRIMHIQYF. Here the CDR3 DNA reads TGTGCCAGCAGCCCCAGGATTATGCACATTCAGTACTTC.

This clonotype was recorded a few times. The V and J genes are TRBV20-1 and TRBJ2-5, with 8 bases fitting TRBD2. V lost 7 bases and J lost 2; bases outside the gene matches: 3. Germline V lookup: CDR1 DFQATT, CDR2 SNEGSKA (reference sequence). CDR3 length: 12 residues. This chain's CDR3 is CSGVAGQETQYF. In DNA form, the CDR3 reads TGCAGTGGCGTAGCGGGACAAGAGACCCAGTACTTC.

This clonotype has only a few counts. The CDR3 DNA follows: TGTGCCAGCAGCTTCAGGGGAGGTGGAAACACCATATATTTT. Translating gives CASSFRGGGNTIYF. The chain joins TRBV7-2 to TRBJ1-3, with D maybe TRBD1 (6 bases). V lost 3 bases, J lost 3 bases, and 9 bases lay in between. The CDR3 length is 14 residues. The germline gives CDR1 SGHTA, CDR2 FQGNSA.

Only a few counts were recorded for this clonotype. The chain carries TRBV6-4 and TRBJ2-3, with D perhaps TRBD1 (5 bases). Trimming left V 3 bases short and J 2 bases short, with 9 bases between. The CDR3 is made up of 14 amino acids. The V gene's germline CDR1 is MRHNA and CDR2 SNTAGT. The CDR3 sequence: CASSEGATTDTQYF. CDR3 sequence (DNA): TGTGCCAGCAGTGAAGGGGCCACCACAGATACGCAGTATTTT.

This chain uses TRBV20-1 with TRBJ1-1, with TRBD1 matching over 8 bases. In germline, CDR1 is DFQATT, CDR2 SNEGSKA (reference sequence). The CDR3 loop spans 14 amino acids. V lost 7 bases to trimming and J lost 2 bases; unmatched junction nucleotides: 9. CDR3 sequence (DNA): TGCAGTGTTCCCGACAGGGGCAGAAACACTGAAGCTTTCTTT. Protein: CSVPDRGRNTEAFF.

This clonotype was seen only once. The rearrangement joins TRBV7-2 to TRBJ2-1; 11 bases match TRBD2. J gave up 7 bases and V 6 bases, and 8 bases lay outside the gene matches. The CDR3 contains 15 residues. The V gene's germline CDR1 is SGHTA and CDR2 FQGNSA. CDR3 DNA sequence: TGTGCCAGCAGAAATAGCGGGGGGGCCAGGAATGAGCAGTTCTTC. Residues: CASRNSGGARNEQFF.

The CDR3 DNA reads as TGCGCCAGCCAACCGGGACAGGGGGACTATGGCTACACCTTC. Amino acids: CASQPGQGDYGYTF. The V gene is TRBV4-3, the J gene TRBJ1-2, with TRBD1 identical over 11 bases. The V and J ends lost 8 bases and 3 bases, in that order; junction bases with no gene match: 5. The CDR3 is made up of 14 amino acids. Germline CDR1 LGHNA, CDR2 YSLEER.

The chain has TRBV7-2 and TRBJ1-2, with D perhaps matching TRBD1 (5 bases). This CDR3 is 15 amino acids long. The V end lost 0 bases, the J end lost 10 bases, and 18 bases lay between the germline ends. The germline gives CDR1 SGHTA, CDR2 FQGNSA. The CDR3 loop is CASSLALRQGGAYTF. The CDR3 DNA reads TGTGCCAGCAGCTTAGCGCTAAGGCAGGGAGGCGCCTACACCTTC.

This clonotype was observed once. This chain connects TRBV12-3 or TRBV12-4 to TRBJ1-2; 7 bases agree with TRBD1. J lost 5 bases, V lost 5 bases, and 5 bases had no gene match. CDR3 length: 13 residues. The CDR3 region has the DNA TGTGCCAGCAGTCCAGGGGGTAAATATGGCTACACCTTC. Its protein is CASSPGGKYGYTF.

This clonotype showed up just a few times. The chain has TRBV27 and TRBJ2-3; a weak D match, TRBD1 (5 bases). CDR3 length: 15 residues. Germline CDR1 and CDR2: MNHEY and SMNVEV (reference sequence). Deletions cut 8 bases from V and 2 bases from J, with 17 bases between. CDR3 amino acids: CASGPTGAFTDTQYF. The CDR3 coding sequence is TGTGCCAGCGGACCGACTGGGGCATTCACAGATACGCAGTATTTT.

This sequence joins TRBV29-1 and TRBJ2-5, with D tentatively TRBD1 or TRBD2 (5 bases each). The germline gives CDR1 SQVTM, CDR2 ANQGSEA. V shed 3 bases and J shed 5 bases, with 13 bases lying between them. The CDR3 has 13 residues. For the CDR3, the DNA is TGCAGCGTTGAGGGGGACGGGTGGGAGACCCAGTACTTC. Translation gives CSVEGDGWETQYF.

This chain links TRBV18 with TRBJ2-6, with D uncertain. From germline, CDR1 is KGHSH and CDR2 LQKENI. The CDR3 is 16 residues long. With 2 bases removed from V and 0 bases from J, the gap between germline ends came to 8 bases. CDR3 loop: CASSPEFSSGANVLTF. In nucleotides, the CDR3 is TGTGCCAGCTCACCAGAGTTCAGCTCTGGGGCCAACGTCCTGACTTTC.

This clonotype was seen more than once but under ten times. Its ends do not fully match the called genes, so a read error is possible. J is TRBJ2-2 and V is TRBV10-3, with 9 bases aligning to TRBD1. Germline V gene data show CDR1 as ENHRY and CDR2 as SYGVKD. The CDR3 runs to 15 residues. CDR3 sequence: CAISDSGTGPGELFF. As DNA, the CDR3 is TGTGCTATCAGTGACTCCGGGACAGGGCCCGGGGAGCTGTTTTTT.

V is TRBV14 and J is TRBJ1-6, with a weak D call TRBD1 (5 bases). The CDR3 contains 13 residues. In germline, CDR1 is SGHDN, CDR2 FVKESK. Between the trimmed V and J ends, which lost 3 bases and 9 bases, there was a span of 9 bases. CDR3 sequence: CASSQQTASPLHF. CDR3 sequence (DNA): TGTGCCAGCAGCCAGCAGACAGCTTCACCCCTCCACTTT.

This clonotype was recorded a few times. The gene calls are TRBV5-5 and TRBJ2-2, with 9 bases aligning to TRBD1. This CDR3 comprises 17 residues. The junction had 12 bases not matched to a gene; V was cut back by 4 bases and J by 5 bases. Germline V CDR1 and CDR2: SGHKS, YYEKEE (reference sequence). CDR3 residues: CASSLVGGQGKTGELFF. The DNA for the CDR3 is TGTGCCAGCAGCCTCGTTGGGGGACAGGGAAAAACCGGGGAGCTGTTTTTT.

In this sample, this clonotype turned up a few times. This CDR3 reads CAISRGDTQYF. In nucleotides, the CDR3 is TGTGCCATCTCCCGGGGGGATACGCAGTATTTT. The chain is built from TRBV10-3 and TRBJ2-3; TRBD2 is a possible D gene (6 bases). The germline V and J ends were trimmed by 8 bases and 6 bases, with 9 bases remaining between them. The CDR3 loop spans 11 amino acids. CDR1 is ENHRY, CDR2 SYGVKD, per germline.

The sample holds a few counts of this clonotype. J is TRBJ2-3 and V is TRBV7-8, with D unclear. There are 13 residues in the CDR3. Germline V gene data show CDR1 as SGHVS and CDR2 as FQNEAQ. The V gene lost 3 bases and the J gene lost 1 base, with 5 bases spanning the gap. The CDR3 DNA reads TGTGCCAGCAGCTTCTGGCGCACAGATACGCAGTATTTT. The encoded protein is CASSFWRTDTQYF. The full variable domain, in which reference TRBV7-8 and TRBJ2-3 provide the parts outside the CDR3, is GAGVSQSPRYKVAKRGQDVALRCDPISGHVSLFWYQQALGQGPEFLTYFQNEAQLDKSGLPSDRFFAERPEGSVSTLKIQRTQQEDSAVYLCASSFWRTDTQYFGPGTRLTVL.

This clonotype has more than one count but fewer than ten. V usage is TRBV20-1 and J usage is TRBJ1-4, with D possibly TRBD1 on 6 matching bases. The CDR3 runs to 15 residues. The germline V and J ends were trimmed by 0 bases and 7 bases, with 15 bases remaining between them. CDR1 and CDR2 from the germline V gene are DFQATT and SNEGSKA (reference sequence). CDR3 nucleotide sequence: TGCAGTGCTAGAGATCCGCAGGGGTTAAGTGAAAAACTGTTTTTT. Its protein product is CSARDPQGLSEKLFF.